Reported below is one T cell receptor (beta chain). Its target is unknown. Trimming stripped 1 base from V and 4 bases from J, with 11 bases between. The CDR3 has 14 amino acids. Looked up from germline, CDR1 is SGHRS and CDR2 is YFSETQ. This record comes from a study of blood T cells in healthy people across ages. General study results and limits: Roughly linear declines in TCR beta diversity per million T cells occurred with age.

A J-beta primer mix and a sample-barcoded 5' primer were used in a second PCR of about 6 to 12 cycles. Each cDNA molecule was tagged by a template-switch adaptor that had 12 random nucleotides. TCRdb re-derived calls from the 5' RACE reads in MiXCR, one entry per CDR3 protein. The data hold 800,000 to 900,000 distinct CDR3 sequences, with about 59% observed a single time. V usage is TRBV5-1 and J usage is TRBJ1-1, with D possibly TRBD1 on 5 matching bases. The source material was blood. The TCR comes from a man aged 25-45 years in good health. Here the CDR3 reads CASSLTGLSTEAFF. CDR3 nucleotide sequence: TGCGCCAGCAGCTTGACGGGGCTAAGCACTGAAGCTTTCTTT.